Listed here are 9 T cell receptor beta chains from one sample, sequenced in a study of blood T cell repertoires in COVID-19. Method: immunoSEQ multiplex PCR; TCRdb's copy keeps in-frame clones and lacks some. The table has 110,000 to 150,000 clones, over 70% seen once. Sequences were obtained from peripheral blood. The origin of the receptors is a man aged 50 to 60 with active or convalescent COVID-19.

This clone turned up a few times. V and J are TRBV27 and TRBJ2-3; 8 nucleotides align to TRBD2. Unmatched junction bases numbered 7, after V lost 10 bases and J lost 1 base. The V gene's germline CDR1 is MNHEY and CDR2 SMNVEV (reference sequence). The CDR3 totals 14 residues. CDR3 sequence (DNA): TGTGCCACGGAGGGACTAGATGGCACAGATACGCAGTATTTT. Translated, it gives CATEGLDGTDTQYF.

The gene calls are TRBV11-2 and TRBJ1-5, with D possibly being TRBD1 (6 bases). This CDR3 spans 15 amino acids. The germline CDR1 and CDR2 sequences are SGHAT and FQNNGV. Trimming left V 5 bases short and J 4 bases short, with 15 bases between. CDR3 bases: TGTGCCAGCAGCCTCGCACTGGGGGCAAATCAGCCCCAGCATTTT. Its translation: CASSLALGANQPQHF. Looking up the rest from reference TRBV11-2 and TRBJ1-5 gives the full variable domain: EAGVAQSPRYKIIEKRQSVAFWCNPISGHATLYWYQQILGQGPKLLIQFQNNGVVDDSQLPKDRFSAERLKGVDSTLKIQPAKLEDSAVYLCASSLALGANQPQHFGDGTRLSIL.

This clone was picked up a small number of times. The chain employs TRBV3-1 (or the pseudogene TRBV3-2) and TRBJ1-1; D is uncertain. The CDR3 runs to 12 residues. The germline gives CDR1 LGHDT, CDR2 YNNKEL (reference sequence). Trimming shortened V by 6 bases and J by 4 bases, and 9 bases separated the two germline ends. CDR3 protein: CASSPPGTEAFF. The CDR3 DNA follows: TGTGCCAGCAGTCCTCCAGGCACTGAAGCTTTCTTT.

The chain carries TRBV9 and TRBJ2-3; TRBD2 agrees at 8 bases. There are 15 residues in the CDR3. The germline V gene encodes CDR1 SGDLS and CDR2 YYNGEE. Unmatched junction bases numbered 3, after V lost 3 bases and J lost 0 bases. The CDR3 bases are TGTGCCAGCAGCGGATCTAGCGGGAGCACAGATACGCAGTATTTT. This sequence encodes CASSGSSGSTDTQYF. Supplemented by reference TRBV9 and TRBJ2-3, the full variable domain reads DSGVTQTPKHLITATGQRVTLRCSPRSGDLSVYWYQQSLDQGLQFLIQYYNGEERAKGNILERFSAQQFPDLHSELNLSSLELGDSALYFCASSGSSGSTDTQYFGPGTRLTVL.

The rearrangement uses TRBV7-9 and TRBJ1-6; D unclear. The V end lost 5 bases, the J end lost 9 bases, and 14 bases lay between the germline ends. This CDR3 is built from 14 residues. In germline, CDR1 is SEHNR, CDR2 FQNEAQ (reference sequence). CDR3 in amino acids: CASSPSVEASPLHF. The DNA of the CDR3 is TGTGCCAGCAGCCCCTCAGTGGAGGCTTCACCCCTCCACTTT.

This rearrangement joins TRBV27 to TRBJ2-7, with 13 nucleotides matching TRBD2. The CDR3 runs 15 residues. Germline V gene lookup returns CDR1 MNHEY and CDR2 SMNVEV (reference sequence). Losses at the gene ends were 8 bases for V and 4 bases for J; bases not matched to a gene: 8. As DNA, the CDR3 is TGTGCCAGCGGACCACTAGCGGGAGGGCGATACGAGCAGTACTTC. The encoded protein is CASGPLAGGRYEQYF.

This clone appeared a few times. The CDR3 region is CASSQDWSGGYTF. CDR3 coding DNA: TGTGCCAGCAGCCAAGATTGGTCAGGGGGCTACACCTTC. The rearrangement links TRBV3-1 (or the pseudogene TRBV3-2) to TRBJ1-2; possible D gene TRBD1, 5 bases. The CDR3 contains 13 residues. Between the trimmed V and J ends, which lost 0 bases and 8 bases, there was a span of 10 bases. CDR1 LGHDT and CDR2 YNNKEL come from the germline V gene (reference sequence).

CDR3 protein: CASSQDLEGEYEKLFF. DNA for the CDR3: TGCGCCAGCAGCCAAGATCTCGAGGGCGAGTATGAAAAACTGTTTTTT. The chain uses TRBV4-1 and TRBJ1-4, with D unclear. CDR3 length: 16 amino acids. V was clipped by 0 bases and J by 6 bases, with 14 bases between them. CDR1 is MGHRA, CDR2 YSYEKL, per germline.

The chain joins TRBV28 to TRBJ1-2; 12 bases map to TRBD1. The V gene's germline CDR1 is MDHEN and CDR2 SYDVKM. CDR3 size: 16 residues. J was trimmed by 3 bases and V by 5 bases; bases with no gene match: 7. The CDR3 coding sequence is TGTGCCAGCAGTCCCCCCGGGACAGGGGGCGACTATGGCTACACCTTC. As protein: CASSPPGTGGDYGYTF.